This T cell receptor (beta chain) was obtained from a study of vaccination and CD4 T cells after COVID-19. Study background: Stimulation of the cells used overlapping spike peptide pools from SARS-CoV-2 and from the common cold coronaviruses HCoV-NL63, HCoV-OC43 and HCoV-229E.

Treatment denoted: roughly nine-day PBMC culture with coronavirus spike peptide pools or control peptides (ViraFEST assay). Via ViraFEST, peptide pools expanded antigen-specific T cells before TCR sequencing. IL-2 at roughly 9.2 IU/ml and peptide pools at roughly 11 ug/ml were added to PBMCs cultured at roughly 2 million per well. The germline V gene has CDR1 DFQATT and CDR2 SNEGSKA (reference sequence). The CDR3 is 13 residues long. The germline V and J ends were trimmed by 6 bases and 7 bases, with 13 bases remaining between them. The Oncomine TCR Beta short-read assay sequenced DNA from cultured CD4+ T cells. Investigators obtained genomic DNA by extraction from cultured CD4+ T cells. TCRdb recomputed calls from the PCR reads with MiXCR, one row per CDR3 protein. The sample has fewer than 15,000 distinct CDR3 sequences, over 30% seen once. As regards this clonotype: Antigen: not known.

The TCR comes from a human donor with COVID-19. V gene TRBV20-1 combines with J gene TRBJ1-6; no definite D call. Sequenced material: cultured CD4+ T cells from blood. DNA for the CDR3: TGCAGTGCGCCCGGAGGCGGAAATTCACCCCTCCACTTT. Encoded protein: CSAPGGGNSPLHF.